One and the same sample provided the 9 T cell receptor beta chains below, sequenced in a study of T-cell reconstitution after alpha-beta-depleted transplantation in children. Preparing the TCRbeta library involved the use of unique molecular identifiers. From the PCR reads, TCRdb called clonotypes with MiXCR, one entry per CDR3 protein. The sample shows around 960,000 distinct CDR3 sequences, about 29% of them seen only once. Sequencing used PBMCs, mostly from graft donor cells, obtained 360 days after TCRalphabeta/CD19-depleted stem cell transplant. These receptors all come from a boy younger than two who had a stem cell transplant for SCID, so the T cells may come from the graft donor.

V gene TRBV19 combines with J gene TRBJ1-5, with D possibly matching TRBD1 (5 bases). V lost 6 bases, J lost 0 bases, and 9 bases lay in between. Looked up from germline, CDR1 is LNHDA and CDR2 is SQIVND (reference sequence). The CDR3 runs 14 residues. CDR3 nucleotide sequence: TGTGCCAGTAGCGGGACGGCTAGCAATCAGCCCCAGCATTTT. It translates to CASSGTASNQPQHF.

This chain connects TRBV12-3 or TRBV12-4 to TRBJ2-3, with D possibly being TRBD1 (6 bases). The CDR3 contains 16 residues. V was pared by 5 bases and J by 3 bases, with 18 bases between. CDR3 amino acids: CASSPAPGVATDTQYF. In DNA, the CDR3 is TGTGCCAGCAGTCCGGCCCCAGGGGTGGCGACAGATACGCAGTATTTT.

This clonotype was counted only a few times. V is TRBV7-7 and J is TRBJ2-2; no clear D. Germline values: CDR1 SSHAT, CDR2 FNYEAQ (reference sequence). Trimming removed 1 base from V and 7 bases from J, with 13 bases in between. This CDR3 comprises 15 residues. The CDR3 loop reads CASSLGDRVNGELFF. The CDR3 DNA reads as TGTGCCAGCAGCTTAGGGGATCGGGTGAACGGGGAGCTGTTTTTT.

The rearrangement uses TRBV5-1 and TRBJ2-2; TRBD1 matches 10 bases. This CDR3 contains 15 residues. Losses at the gene ends were 4 bases for V and 5 bases for J; bases not matched to a gene: 5. Germline loops: CDR1 SGHRS, CDR2 YFSETQ. The DNA for the CDR3 is TGCGCCAGCAGCAAACCGGGACAGGGGACCGGGGAGCTGTTTTTT. It specifies CASSKPGQGTGELFF.

In this sample, this clonotype turned up a few times. CDR3 in amino acids: CASSFDGLSYNEQFF. The CDR3 nucleotides read TGTGCCAGCAGTTTCGATGGCCTATCCTACAATGAGCAGTTCTTC. The chain couples TRBV12-3 or TRBV12-4 to TRBJ2-1, with unresolved D. The V end lost 3 bases, the J end lost 1 base, and 10 bases lay between the germline ends. The CDR3 length is 15 residues.

The rearrangement uses TRBV11-1 and TRBJ2-5, with D hard to call. V was cut by 4 bases and J by 2 bases, with 23 bases left in between. This CDR3 is built from 18 residues. From germline, CDR1 is SGHAT and CDR2 FQDESV (reference sequence). CDR3 region: CASSSRPALADKQETQYF. In DNA form, the CDR3 reads TGTGCCAGCAGCTCAAGACCAGCCTTGGCGGATAAACAAGAGACCCAGTACTTC.

This clonotype was observed a handful of times. The V call is TRBV9, the J call TRBJ2-1; D possibly corresponds to TRBD1 (6 bases). The CDR3 has 15 residues. V was cut by 3 bases and J by 6 bases, with 16 bases left in between. From germline, CDR1 is SGDLS and CDR2 YYNGEE. This CDR3 is CASSANRARVNEQFF. CDR3 in DNA: TGTGCCAGCAGCGCGAACAGGGCTAGGGTCAATGAGCAGTTCTTC.

This chain uses TRBV5-1 with TRBJ2-1, with 7 positions matching TRBD1. The CDR3 runs to 14 residues. Germline CDR1 and CDR2: SGHRS and YFSETQ. V shed 3 bases, J shed 7 bases, and the junction held 7 bases outside the gene matches. CDR3 sequence reads: CASSSLSGGNEQFF. CDR3 bases: TGCGCCAGCAGCTCATTATCAGGGGGAAATGAGCAGTTCTTC.

This chain connects TRBV29-1 to TRBJ1-2; D possibly corresponds to TRBD1 (6 bases). V was trimmed by 4 bases and J by 3 bases, leaving 15 bases between them. Germline lookup yields CDR1 SQVTM and CDR2 ANQGSEA. This CDR3 has 14 residues. The CDR3 loop is CSVGGKGVDYGYTF. The DNA of the CDR3 is TGCAGCGTTGGGGGGAAGGGGGTGGACTATGGCTACACCTTC.